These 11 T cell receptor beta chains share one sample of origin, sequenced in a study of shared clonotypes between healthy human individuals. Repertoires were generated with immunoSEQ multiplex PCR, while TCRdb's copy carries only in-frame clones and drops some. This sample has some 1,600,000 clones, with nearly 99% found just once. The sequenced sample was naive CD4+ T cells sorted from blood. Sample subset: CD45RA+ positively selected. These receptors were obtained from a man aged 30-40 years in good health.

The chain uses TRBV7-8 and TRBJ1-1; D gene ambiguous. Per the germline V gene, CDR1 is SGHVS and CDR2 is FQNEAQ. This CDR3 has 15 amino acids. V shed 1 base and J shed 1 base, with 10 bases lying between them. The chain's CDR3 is CASSLVWTGNTEAFF. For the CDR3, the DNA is TGTGCCAGCAGCTTAGTTTGGACGGGGAACACTGAAGCTTTCTTT.

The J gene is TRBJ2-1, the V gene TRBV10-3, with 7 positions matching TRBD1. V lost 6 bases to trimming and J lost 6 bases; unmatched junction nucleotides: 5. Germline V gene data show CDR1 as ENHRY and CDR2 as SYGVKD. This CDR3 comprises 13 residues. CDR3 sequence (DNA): TGTGCCATCAGGGGGGACAGTTTCAATGAGCAGTTCTTC. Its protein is CAIRGDSFNEQFF.

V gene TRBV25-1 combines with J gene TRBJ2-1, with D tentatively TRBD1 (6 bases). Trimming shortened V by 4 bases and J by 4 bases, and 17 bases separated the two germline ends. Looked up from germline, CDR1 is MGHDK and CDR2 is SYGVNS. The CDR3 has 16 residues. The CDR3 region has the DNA TGTGCCAGCAGTGCAGGCGGCAGGGGCCCATACAATGAGCAGTTCTTC. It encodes CASSAGGRGPYNEQFF.

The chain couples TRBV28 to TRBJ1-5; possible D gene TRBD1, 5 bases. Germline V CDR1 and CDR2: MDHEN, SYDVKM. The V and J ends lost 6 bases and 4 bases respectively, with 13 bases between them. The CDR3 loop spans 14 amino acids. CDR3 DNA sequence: TGTGCCAGCAGCTTAGGGACGACGAATCAGCCCCAGCATTTT. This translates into CASSLGTTNQPQHF.

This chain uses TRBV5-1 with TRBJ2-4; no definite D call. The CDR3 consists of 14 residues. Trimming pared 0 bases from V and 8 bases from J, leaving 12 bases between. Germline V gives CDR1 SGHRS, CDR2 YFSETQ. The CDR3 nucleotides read TGCGCCAGCAGCTTGGGAGCCTTACGGGACATTCAGTACTTC. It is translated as CASSLGALRDIQYF. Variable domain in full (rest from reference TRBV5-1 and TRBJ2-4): KAGVTQTPRYLIKTRGQQVTLSCSPISGHRSVSWYQQTPGQGLQFLFEYFSETQRNKGNFPGRFSGRQFSNSRSEMNVSTLELGDSALYLCASSLGALRDIQYFGAGTRLSVL.

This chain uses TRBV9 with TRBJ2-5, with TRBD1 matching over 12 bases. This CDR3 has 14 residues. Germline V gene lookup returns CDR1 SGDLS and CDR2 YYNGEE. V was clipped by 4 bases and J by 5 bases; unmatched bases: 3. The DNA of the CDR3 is TGTGCCAGCAGCCGGGACAGGGGGCGGGAGACCCAGTACTTC. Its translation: CASSRDRGRETQYF.

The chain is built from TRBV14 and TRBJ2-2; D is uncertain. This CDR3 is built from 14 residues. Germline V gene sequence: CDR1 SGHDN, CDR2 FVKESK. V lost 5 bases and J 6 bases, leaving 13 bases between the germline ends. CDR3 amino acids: CASSEALTPGELFF. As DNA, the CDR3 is TGTGCCAGCAGCGAAGCCTTGACTCCCGGGGAGCTGTTTTTT.

The CDR3 coding sequence is TGTGCCAGCTCCCAACTAGCGGCCGGGGAGCTGTTTTTT. It codes for CASSQLAAGELFF. V gene TRBV18 combines with J gene TRBJ2-2; 8 nucleotides agree with TRBD2. V dropped 6 bases and J dropped 6; count of bases not matched to a gene: 3. This CDR3 region has 13 residues. The germline V gene has CDR1 KGHSH and CDR2 LQKENI.

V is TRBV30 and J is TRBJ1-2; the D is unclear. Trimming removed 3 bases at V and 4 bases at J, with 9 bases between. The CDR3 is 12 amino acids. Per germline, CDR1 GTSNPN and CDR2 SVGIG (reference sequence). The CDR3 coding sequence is TGTGCCTGGAGCCCCAACCTCTATGGCTACACCTTC. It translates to CAWSPNLYGYTF.

The CDR3 sequence: CASSLALVRVEQFF. The CDR3 nucleotides read TGTGCCAGCAGCTTAGCGCTCGTGCGGGTTGAGCAGTTCTTC. The chain combines TRBV7-2 with TRBJ2-1; D may be TRBD2 (5 bases). The CDR3 spans 14 residues. Germline CDR1 SGHTA, CDR2 FQGNSA. Trimming took 0 bases from V and 9 from J, leaving 12 bases between them.

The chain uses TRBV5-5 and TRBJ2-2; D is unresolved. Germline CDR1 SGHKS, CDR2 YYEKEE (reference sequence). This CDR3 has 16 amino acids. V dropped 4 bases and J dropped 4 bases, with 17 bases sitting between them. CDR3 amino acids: CASSPIGRKGTGELFF. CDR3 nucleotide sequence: TGTGCCAGCAGCCCCATTGGGCGCAAAGGCACCGGGGAGCTGTTTTTT.